The 23 T cell receptor beta chains given below trace back to one sample, sequenced in a study of shared clonotypes between healthy human individuals. The method was immunoSEQ multiplex PCR; TCRdb's version includes in-frame clones alone and lacks a portion of them. The profile shows 2.3 million or so clones, approximately 95% of them singletons. The sequenced material came from naive CD4+ T cells from PBMCs. The subset: CD45RA+ positively selected. Every receptor here comes from a man between 18 and 35 years old in good health. Some clones in this sample may be carry-over from other donors' samples.

J is TRBJ1-1 and V is TRBV6-1; 8 bases are shared with TRBD1. CDR1 and CDR2 (germline): MNHNS, SASEGT. This CDR3 comprises 13 residues. V was pared by 6 bases and J by 6 bases, with 6 bases of the junction left unmatched. The CDR3 loop reads CASRRQGLAEAFF. The CDR3 region has the DNA TGTGCCAGCAGGCGACAGGGGCTAGCTGAAGCTTTCTTT.

Comments on this clone: Distinct nucleotide sequences in the sample also encode this CDR3. This CDR3 reads CASSPGGSNQPQHF. The CDR3 DNA sequence: TGTGCCAGCAGTCCCGGGGGTAGCAATCAGCCCCAGCATTTT. This sequence joins TRBV28 and TRBJ1-5; tentatively, D is TRBD1 (5 bases). The V end was cut by 5 bases, the J end by 0 bases, with 8 bases between. CDR1 is MDHEN and CDR2 is SYDVKM in the germline V gene. CDR3 length equals 14 residues. The full variable domain, its missing parts supplied by reference TRBV28 and TRBJ1-5, is DVKVTQSSRYLVKRTGEKVFLECVQDMDHENMFWYRQDPGLGLRLIYFSYDVKMKEKGDIPEGYSVSREKKERFSLILESASTNQTSMYLCASSPGGSNQPQHFGDGTRLSIL.

The chain combines TRBV21-1 with TRBJ2-3; the D call TRBD2 from the table was never checked on the DNA. TRBV21-1 has pseudogene status. The CDR3 totals 16 residues. This CDR3 reads CASTVPGLGHTDTQYF. Written as DNA, the CDR3 is TGTGCCAGCACAGTCCCGGGACTAGGCCACACAGATACGCAGTATTTT.

The V and J genes are TRBV27 and TRBJ2-2; 12 positions agree with TRBD1. The J segment lost 6 bases and the V segment lost 6 bases, leaving 2 bases of the junction unmatched. The length of the CDR3 is 14 residues. CDR1 MNHEY and CDR2 SMNVEV come from the germline V gene (reference sequence). CDR3 residues: CASRGQGASGELFF. The CDR3 DNA reads as TGTGCCAGCAGGGGACAGGGGGCCTCCGGGGAGCTGTTTTTT.

The chain uses TRBV9 and TRBJ2-7; 8 positions match TRBD1. CDR1 SGDLS and CDR2 YYNGEE come from the germline V gene. There are 12 residues in the CDR3. The ends lost 4 bases at V and 9 bases at J; junction bases unmatched: 6. CDR3 residues: CASSPRTGRQYF. CDR3 DNA: TGTGCCAGCAGCCCCCGGACAGGGCGGCAGTACTTC. Supplemented by reference TRBV9 and TRBJ2-7, the full variable domain reads DSGVTQTPKHLITATGQRVTLRCSPRSGDLSVYWYQQSLDQGLQFLIQYYNGEERAKGNILERFSAQQFPDLHSELNLSSLELGDSALYFCASSPRTGRQYFGPGTRLTVT.

Notes on this clone: The sample holds other DNA sequences that translate to the same CDR3. The chain combines TRBV6-5 with TRBJ2-2, with 10 bases aligning to TRBD1. The trim removed 6 bases at V and 5 bases at J, leaving 3 bases unmatched. Germline V gene sequence: CDR1 MNHEY, CDR2 SVGAGI. The CDR3 covers 14 residues. CDR3 region: CASRDRGRTGELFF. CDR3 bases: TGTGCCAGCAGAGACAGGGGGCGAACCGGGGAGCTGTTTTTT.

The chain combines TRBV14 with TRBJ2-1; 8 bases map to TRBD1. Germline lookup yields CDR1 SGHDN and CDR2 FVKESK. Trimming at V came to 3 bases and at J to 7 bases, leaving 5 bases not matched to a gene. The CDR3 consists of 14 residues. CDR3 in amino acids: CASSQRQGANEQFF. The CDR3 nucleotides read TGTGCCAGCAGCCAGAGGCAGGGGGCAAATGAGCAGTTCTTC.

Remarks on this clone: At one end the junction does not follow the germline gene, possibly because of a read error. The chain carries TRBV5-1 and TRBJ2-5, with D perhaps matching TRBD1 or TRBD2 (5 bases each). CDR3 length: 13 residues. Germline values: CDR1 SGHRS, CDR2 YFSETQ. As DNA, the CDR3 is TGCGTCAGCAGCTTGGGCCTGGGGGAAACCCAGTACTTC. This sequence encodes CVSSLGLGETQYF.

This chain uses TRBV20-1 with TRBJ1-2; D not certain. The CDR3 is made up of 8 amino acids. The V end was cut by 7 bases, the J end by 7 bases, with 4 bases between. Germline CDR1 and CDR2: DFQATT and SNEGSKA (reference sequence). CDR3 region: CSVGGYTF. CDR3 bases: TGCAGTGTGGGTGGCTACACCTTC.

J is TRBJ2-2 and V is TRBV5-1; no reliable D call. Germline lookup yields CDR1 SGHRS and CDR2 YFSETQ. V was trimmed by 0 bases and J by 4 bases, leaving 10 bases between them. CDR3 length: 15 amino acids. The CDR3 sequence is CASSLEQPATGELFF. The CDR3 DNA reads TGCGCCAGCAGCTTGGAACAGCCCGCCACCGGGGAGCTGTTTTTT. Using reference TRBV5-1 and TRBJ2-2 for the parts outside the CDR3, the full variable domain is KAGVTQTPRYLIKTRGQQVTLSCSPISGHRSVSWYQQTPGQGLQFLFEYFSETQRNKGNFPGRFSGRQFSNSRSEMNVSTLELGDSALYLCASSLEQPATGELFFGEGSRLTVL.

The J gene is TRBJ2-7, the V gene TRBV18; D remains unclear. The V and J ends lost 2 bases and 4 bases respectively, with 12 bases between them. This CDR3 spans 14 amino acids. Germline loops: CDR1 KGHSH, CDR2 LQKENI. Here the CDR3 reads CASSPASYGYEQYF. CDR3 nucleotide sequence: TGTGCCAGCTCACCAGCCTCGTACGGTTACGAGCAGTACTTC.

The chain recombines TRBV5-1 with TRBJ1-2; TRBD1 matches at 11 bases. CDR1 is SGHRS and CDR2 is YFSETQ in the germline V gene. This CDR3 has 15 amino acids. V was clipped by 5 bases and J by 8 bases; unmatched bases: 11. The CDR3: CASRPRTGGAEGYTF. Here the CDR3 DNA reads TGCGCCAGCAGACCCCGGACAGGGGGCGCGGAGGGCTACACCTTC. The whole variable domain, remainder taken from reference TRBV5-1 and TRBJ1-2, is KAGVTQTPRYLIKTRGQQVTLSCSPISGHRSVSWYQQTPGQGLQFLFEYFSETQRNKGNFPGRFSGRQFSNSRSEMNVSTLELGDSALYLCASRPRTGGAEGYTFGSGTRLTVV.

The chain combines TRBV5-5 with TRBJ2-2; TRBD2 agrees at 8 bases. Trimming cost V 0 bases and J 4 bases; bases outside gene matches: 5. Germline CDR1 is SGHKS and CDR2 is YYEKEE (reference sequence). The CDR3 spans 16 residues. In DNA, the CDR3 is TGTGCCAGCAGCTTGGTCGTTAGCGGGATCACCGGGGAGCTGTTTTTT. Protein sequence: CASSLVVSGITGELFF.

The chain carries TRBV18 and TRBJ2-1; TRBD1 agrees at 9 bases. The length of the CDR3 is 14 residues. V dropped 3 bases and J dropped 6; count of bases not matched to a gene: 3. Germline assignment: CDR1 KGHSH and CDR2 LQKENI. CDR3 in amino acids: CASSPDRGGNEQFF. The CDR3 DNA reads TGTGCCAGCTCACCGGACAGGGGAGGCAATGAGCAGTTCTTC.

Worth noting for this clone: The same CDR3 is also encoded by other DNA sequences in this sample. V gene TRBV28 combines with J gene TRBJ1-2; D call uncertain. V was cut by 3 bases and J by 0 bases, with 5 bases left in between. The CDR3 has 13 residues. Germline loops: CDR1 MDHEN, CDR2 SYDVKM. CDR3 loop: CASSFRANYGYTF. The DNA of the CDR3 is TGTGCCAGCAGTTTTCGGGCTAACTATGGCTACACCTTC.

This clone was seen a single time. The genes are TRBV30 and TRBJ1-2; D perhaps matches TRBD1 (6 bases). This CDR3 region has 13 residues. Trimming shortened V by 3 bases and J by 5 bases, and 13 bases separated the two germline ends. Germline assignment: CDR1 GTSNPN and CDR2 SVGIG (reference sequence). In nucleotides, the CDR3 is TGTGCCTGGAGCCGACAGGCCCTATATGGCTACACCTTC. As protein: CAWSRQALYGYTF.

CDR3 residues: CAWSAKVQPQHF. The CDR3 bases are TGTGCCTGGAGTGCTAAGGTTCAGCCCCAGCATTTT. The chain couples TRBV30 to TRBJ1-5; D uncertain. Trimming removed 1 base at V and 6 bases at J, with 7 bases between. CDR1 GTSNPN and CDR2 SVGIG come from the germline V gene (reference sequence). CDR3 length: 12 amino acids. The full variable domain, in which reference TRBV30 and TRBJ1-5 provide the parts outside the CDR3, is SQTIHQWPATLVQPVGSPLSLECTVEGTSNPNLYWYRQAAGRGLQLLFYSVGIGQISSEVPQNLSASRPQDRQFILSSKKLLLSDSGFYLCAWSAKVQPQHFGDGTRLSIL.

The J gene is TRBJ2-1, the V gene TRBV4-1; 8 nucleotides agree with TRBD2. V lost 4 bases to trimming and J lost 8 bases; unmatched junction nucleotides: 16. Germline values: CDR1 MGHRA, CDR2 YSYEKL. This CDR3 has 17 residues. The CDR3 bases are TGCGCCAGCAGCCCGAGGTTGCCGGGAGGGTCCGGAGATGAGCAGTTCTTC. Its protein product is CASSPRLPGGSGDEQFF.

This clone was counted once. The V call is TRBV7-9, the J call TRBJ1-3; TRBD1 is a possible D gene (6 bases). CDR1 is SEHNR, CDR2 FQNEAQ, per germline (reference sequence). This CDR3 region has 16 residues. The V and J ends lost 2 bases and 0 bases respectively, with 11 bases between them. The CDR3 DNA reads as TGTGCCAGCAGCTTATCCCAGGGGATCTCTGGAAACACCATATATTTT. Residues: CASSLSQGISGNTIYF. The variable domain in full, completed from reference TRBV7-9 and TRBJ1-3, reads DTGVSQNPRHKITKRGQNVTFRCDPISEHNRLYWYRQTLGQGPEFLTYFQNEAQLEKSRLLSDRFSAERPKGSFSTLEIQRTEQGDSAMYLCASSLSQGISGNTIYFGEGSWLTVV.

V usage is TRBV29-1 and J usage is TRBJ1-3; no firm D call. The CDR3 length is 15 residues. The V and J ends lost 3 bases and 4 bases respectively, with 16 bases between them. From germline, CDR1 is SQVTM and CDR2 ANQGSEA. Here the CDR3 DNA reads TGCAGCGTTGACAATCCACGGGGAACGGGAAACACCATATATTTT. As protein: CSVDNPRGTGNTIYF.

This chain joins TRBV29-1 and TRBJ1-3; D ambiguous. V gave up 6 bases and J gave up 2 bases, with 8 bases separating them. There are 12 residues in the CDR3. The V gene's germline CDR1 is SQVTM and CDR2 ANQGSEA. The CDR3 loop is CSVSTPGNTIYF. CDR3 DNA sequence: TGCAGCGTATCGACCCCTGGAAACACCATATATTTT. The variable domain in full, completed from reference TRBV29-1 and TRBJ1-3, reads SAVISQKPSRDICQRGTSLTIQCQVDSQVTMMFWYRQQPGQSLTLIATANQGSEATYESGFVIDKFPISRPNLTFSTLTVSNMSPEDSSIYLCSVSTPGNTIYFGEGSWLTVV.

The V call is TRBV27, the J call TRBJ1-5; TRBD1 matches 10 bases. The germline V gene encodes CDR1 MNHEY and CDR2 SMNVEV (reference sequence). With 8 bases clipped from V and 5 bases from J, the junction kept 12 bases outside the gene matches. The CDR3 has 16 amino acids. The CDR3 nucleotides are TGTGCCAGCGGTCCCACGGGGACAGGGGACTATCAGCCCCAGCATTTT. The encoded protein is CASGPTGTGDYQPQHF.

The chain employs TRBV11-3 and TRBJ2-7; 9 positions agree with TRBD1. The CDR3 is 15 residues long. V lost 5 bases to trimming and J lost 6 bases; unmatched junction nucleotides: 11. The V gene's germline CDR1 is SGHNT and CDR2 YENEEA. CDR3 loop: CASSPGGGQGSEQYF. DNA of the CDR3: TGTGCCAGCAGCCCTGGGGGGGGACAGGGTTCCGAGCAGTACTTC. The variable domain in full, completed from reference TRBV11-3 and TRBJ2-7, reads EAGVVQSPRYKIIEKKQPVAFWCNPISGHNTLYWYLQNLGQGPELLIRYENEEAVDDSQLPKDRFSAERLKGVDSTLKIQPAELGDSAVYLCASSPGGGQGSEQYFGPGTRLTVT.